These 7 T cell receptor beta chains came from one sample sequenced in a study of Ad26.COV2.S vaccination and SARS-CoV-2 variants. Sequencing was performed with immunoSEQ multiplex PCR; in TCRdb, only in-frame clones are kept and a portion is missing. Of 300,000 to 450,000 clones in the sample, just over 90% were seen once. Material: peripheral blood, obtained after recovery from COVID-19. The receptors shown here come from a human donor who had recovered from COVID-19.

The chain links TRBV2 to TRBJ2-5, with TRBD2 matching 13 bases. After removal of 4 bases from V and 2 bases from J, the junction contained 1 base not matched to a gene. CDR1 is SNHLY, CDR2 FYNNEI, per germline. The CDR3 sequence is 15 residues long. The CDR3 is CASSGTSGGQETQYF. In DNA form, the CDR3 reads TGTGCCAGCAGTGGGACTAGCGGGGGACAAGAGACCCAGTACTTC.

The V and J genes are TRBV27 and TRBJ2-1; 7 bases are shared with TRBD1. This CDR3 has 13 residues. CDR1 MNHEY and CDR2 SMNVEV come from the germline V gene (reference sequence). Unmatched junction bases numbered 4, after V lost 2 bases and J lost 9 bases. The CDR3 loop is CASSLGTGAEQFF. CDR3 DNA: TGTGCCAGCAGTTTAGGTACAGGGGCTGAGCAGTTCTTC.

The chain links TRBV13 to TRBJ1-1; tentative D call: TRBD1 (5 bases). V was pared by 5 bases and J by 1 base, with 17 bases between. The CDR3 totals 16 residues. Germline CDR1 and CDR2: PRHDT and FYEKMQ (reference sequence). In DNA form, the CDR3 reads TGTGCCAGCAGCCCCCCGGCGGGGGAAGGGAACACTGAAGCTTTCTTT. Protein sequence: CASSPPAGEGNTEAFF.

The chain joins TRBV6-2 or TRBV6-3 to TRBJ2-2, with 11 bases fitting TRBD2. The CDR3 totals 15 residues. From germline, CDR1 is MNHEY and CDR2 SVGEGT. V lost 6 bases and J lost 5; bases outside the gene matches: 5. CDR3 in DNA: TGTGCCAGCAGCATACTAGCGGGGGCAACCGGGGAGCTGTTTTTT. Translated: CASSILAGATGELFF.

The CDR3 is CASRPSRGTEAFF. For the CDR3, the DNA is TGTGCCAGTCGTCCTTCAAGGGGGACTGAAGCTTTCTTT. The chain carries TRBV6-5 and TRBJ1-1, with a possible D match to TRBD1 (6 bases). CDR1 and CDR2 (germline): MNHEY, SVGAGI. The CDR3 totals 13 residues. Trimming shortened V by 9 bases and J by 5 bases, and 16 bases separated the two germline ends.

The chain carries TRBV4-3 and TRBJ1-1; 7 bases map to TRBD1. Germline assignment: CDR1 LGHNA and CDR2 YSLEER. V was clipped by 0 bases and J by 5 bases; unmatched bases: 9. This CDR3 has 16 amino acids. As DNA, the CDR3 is TGCGCCAGCAGCCAAGACGGGGACAGTTTCGAAACTGAAGCTTTCTTT. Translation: CASSQDGDSFETEAFF.

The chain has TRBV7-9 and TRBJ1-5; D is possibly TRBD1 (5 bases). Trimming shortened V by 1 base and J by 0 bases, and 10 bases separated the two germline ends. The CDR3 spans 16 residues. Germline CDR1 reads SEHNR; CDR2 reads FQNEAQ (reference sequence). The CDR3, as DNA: TGTGCCAGCAGCTTAGGGGACCTGAATAGCAATCAGCCCCAGCATTTT. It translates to CASSLGDLNSNQPQHF. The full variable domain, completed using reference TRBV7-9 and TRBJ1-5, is DTGVSQNPRHKITKRGQNVTFRCDPISEHNRLYWYRQTLGQGPEFLTYFQNEAQLEKSRLLSDRFSAERPKGSFSTLEIQRTEQGDSAMYLCASSLGDLNSNQPQHFGDGTRLSIL.